A selection of T cell receptor beta chains follows, all from one sample in a study of resident and recirculating memory T cells in vitiligo. The method was immunoSEQ multiplex PCR; TCRdb's version includes in-frame clones alone and lacks a portion of them. This table holds fewer than 85,000 clones, 92% found once. The source material was blood. These receptor sequences come from a male donor with vitiligo. CDR3s include the opening cysteine and the closing phenylalanine or tryptophan. Fields, in order: V gene, clone size, J gene, D gene, CDR3 protein, CDR3 DNA. D genes are given only for firm matches. For some rows the clone size is stated as once, few or many, or as a class when expanded; others skip it.

V: TRBV19; size: -; J: TRBJ2-7; D: TRBD2; CDR3: CASKGTTSGAYEQYF; DNA: TGTGCCAGTAAGGGAACCACTAGCGGCGCCTACGAGCAGTACTTC
V: TRBV7-9; size: -; J: TRBJ2-7; D: TRBD1; CDR3: CASSFLAQGAYEQYF; DNA: TGTGCCAGCAGCTTTCTTGCACAGGGGGCCTACGAGCAGTACTTC
V: TRBV4-3; size: -; J: TRBJ2-7; D: TRBD1; CDR3: CASSPGTGVSYEQYF; DNA: TGCGCCAGCAGCCCCGGGACAGGGGTCTCCTACGAGCAGTACTTC
V: TRBV20-1; size: few; J: TRBJ2-1; D: -; CDR3: CSAGDYNEQFF; DNA: TGCAGTGCCGGGGACTACAATGAGCAGTTCTTC
V: TRBV7-3; size: -; J: TRBJ2-1; D: -; CDR3: CASSRSRGSYNEQFF; DNA: TGTGCCAGCAGCCGTAGTCGCGGCTCCTACAATGAGCAGTTCTTC
V: TRBV9; size: -; J: TRBJ2-7; D: -; CDR3: CASPRNRGSEQYF; DNA: TGTGCCAGCCCCCGCAACCGGGGGTCCGAGCAGTACTTC
V: TRBV5-4; size: -; J: TRBJ1-5; D: -; CDR3: CASSLAGRDQPQHF; DNA: TGTGCCAGCAGCTTGGCAGGGAGGGATCAGCCCCAGCATTTT
V: TRBV9; size: -; J: TRBJ1-5; D: -; CDR3: CASSASTNQPQHF; DNA: TGTGCCAGCAGCGCCAGTACCAATCAGCCCCAGCATTTT
V: TRBV27; size: -; J: TRBJ2-1; D: TRBD2; CDR3: CASSSGLAGVNEQFF; DNA: TGTGCCAGCAGTTCAGGACTAGCGGGAGTCAATGAGCAGTTCTTC
V: TRBV4-2; size: -; J: TRBJ2-6; D: TRBD2; CDR3: CASSPTSGSGANVLTF; DNA: TGTGCCAGCAGCCCGACTAGCGGCTCTGGGGCCAACGTCCTGACTTTC
V: TRBV7-2; size: -; J: TRBJ2-5; D: TRBD2; CDR3: CASLAGGGETQYF; DNA: TGTGCCAGCCTAGCGGGAGGGGGAGAGACCCAGTACTTC
V: TRBV11-3; size: -; J: TRBJ2-5; D: TRBD1; CDR3: CASSLGGGADGTQYF; DNA: TGTGCCAGCAGCTTAGGAGGGGGCGCAGATGGGACCCAGTACTTC
V: TRBV4-1; size: -; J: TRBJ2-2; D: -; CDR3: CATANRVWTGELFF; DNA: TGCGCCACCGCGAATCGAGTTTGGACCGGGGAGCTGTTTTTT
V: TRBV19; size: -; J: TRBJ1-5; D: TRBD1; CDR3: CATREDRERNQPQHF; DNA: TGTGCCACCCGAGAAGACAGGGAGCGAAATCAGCCCCAGCATTTT
V: TRBV6-5; size: -; J: TRBJ1-2; D: -; CDR3: CASAPLYFHGYTF; DNA: TGTGCCAGCGCCCCCCTCTACTTCCATGGCTACACCTTC
V: TRBV21-1; size: -; J: TRBJ1-3; D: -; CDR3: CASPPPSGSGSGNTIYF; DNA: TGTGCCAGCCCCCCCCCGAGTGGTTCTGGTTCTGGAAACACCATATATTTT
V: TRBV13; size: -; J: TRBJ1-1; D: -; CDR3: CASRKDHRDLGEAFF; DNA: TGTGCCAGCAGAAAAGACCACAGGGATCTTGGTGAAGCTTTCTTT
V: TRBV4-3; size: -; J: TRBJ2-2; D: -; CDR3: CASSQVPSRHGELFF; DNA: TGCGCCAGCAGCCAAGTCCCCTCCAGACACGGGGAGCTGTTTTTT
V: TRBV4-1; size: -; J: TRBJ2-1; D: -; CDR3: CASTSTRGALGLDEQFF; DNA: TGCGCCAGCACCTCAACCCGAGGAGCTCTAGGTCTCGATGAGCAGTTCTTC
V: TRBV7-9; size: -; J: TRBJ2-1; D: TRBD2; CDR3: CASSPSGRPPNGNEQFF; DNA: TGTGCCAGCAGCCCTAGCGGCAGGCCTCCGAACGGAAATGAGCAGTTCTTC
V: TRBV28; size: -; J: TRBJ2-1; D: -; CDR3: CASSLDSGRNYNEQFF; DNA: TGTGCCAGCAGTCTAGATTCCGGGAGAAACTACAATGAGCAGTTCTTC
V: TRBV29-1; size: -; J: TRBJ2-7; D: -; CDR3: CSVGSYEQYF; DNA: TGCAGCGTTGGGTCCTATGAGCAGTACTTC
V: TRBV9; size: -; J: TRBJ2-6; D: -; CDR3: CASSGPGPSPEAGANVLTF; DNA: TGTGCCAGCAGCGGTCCAGGGCCCTCCCCCGAGGCTGGGGCCAACGTCCTGACTTTC
V: TRBV28; size: -; J: TRBJ2-4; D: -; CDR3: CATATAVWGSLAKNIQYF; DNA: TGTGCCACCGCGACCGCGGTTTGGGGCTCACTAGCCAAAAACATTCAGTACTTC
V: TRBV27; size: -; J: TRBJ2-1; D: TRBD2; CDR3: CASGGLAGGGEQFF; DNA: TGTGCCAGCGGGGGACTAGCGGGAGGGGGTGAGCAGTTCTTC
V: TRBV28; size: -; J: TRBJ2-7; D: -; CDR3: CASSPSSYEQYF; DNA: TGTGCCAGCAGTCCTAGCTCCTACGAGCAGTACTTC
V: TRBV27; size: -; J: TRBJ2-7; D: -; CDR3: CASRDTYYEQYF; DNA: TGTGCCAGCCGGGACACGTACTACGAGCAGTACTTC
V: TRBV7-2; size: -; J: TRBJ1-2; D: -; CDR3: CASSLAGTIFGYTF; DNA: TGTGCCAGCAGCTTAGCTGGGACTATCTTCGGCTACACCTTC
V: TRBV6-1; size: few; J: TRBJ2-7; D: TRBD1; CDR3: CASSRGGTGFHEQYF; DNA: TGTGCCAGCAGCAGGGGGGGGACAGGGTTCCACGAGCAGTACTTC
V: TRBV4-1; size: -; J: TRBJ2-7; D: TRBD2; CDR3: CASSRGLLLAGDAEQYF; DNA: TGCGCCAGCAGCCGAGGCCTTCTCCTAGCGGGAGATGCCGAGCAGTACTTC
V: TRBV5-4; size: once; J: TRBJ1-2; D: TRBD1; CDR3: CASSYGTGPNYGYTF; DNA: TGTGCCAGCAGCTACGGGACAGGACCTAACTATGGCTACACCTTC
V: TRBV29-1; size: -; J: TRBJ2-2; D: TRBD1; CDR3: CSVAKPGGVSTGELFF; DNA: TGCAGCGTCGCCAAACCAGGGGGAGTGAGCACCGGGGAGCTGTTTTTT
V: TRBV30; size: once; J: TRBJ1-4; D: -; CDR3: CAWSSTGRDAEKLFF; DNA: TGTGCCTGGAGTTCTACAGGGAGGGATGCTGAAAAACTGTTTTTT
V: TRBV30; size: -; J: TRBJ1-3; D: TRBD1; CDR3: CATRGPNLSGNTIYF; DNA: TGTGCGACCAGGGGGCCCAATCTCTCTGGAAACACCATATATTTT
V: TRBV4-1; size: -; J: TRBJ2-7; D: TRBD1; CDR3: CASSQDGTGGGYEQYF; DNA: TGCGCCAGCAGCCAAGATGGGACAGGGGGCGGCTACGAGCAGTACTTC
V: TRBV28; size: once; J: TRBJ2-5; D: TRBD1; CDR3: CASSLKGARETQYF; DNA: TGTGCCAGCAGTTTAAAGGGGGCCCGGGAGACCCAGTACTTC
V: TRBV28; size: -; J: TRBJ1-2; D: -; CDR3: CASGAVNYGYTF; DNA: TGTGCCAGCGGCGCGGTGAACTATGGCTACACCTTC
V: TRBV10-1; size: -; J: TRBJ2-3; D: -; CDR3: CASSESSGGRADTQYF; DNA: TGCGCCAGCAGTGAGTCATCCGGGGGAAGGGCAGATACGCAGTATTTT
V: TRBV6-5; size: -; J: TRBJ2-5; D: TRBD2; CDR3: CASSGGRGVGETQYF; DNA: TGTGCCAGCAGCGGGGGGAGGGGTGTAGGAGAGACCCAGTACTTC
V: TRBV6-5; size: -; J: TRBJ1-5; D: -; CDR3: CASSFRGNQPQHF; DNA: TGTGCCAGCAGTTTCCGGGGCAATCAGCCCCAGCATTTT
V: TRBV5-4; size: -; J: TRBJ1-2; D: TRBD1; CDR3: CASSGSQGLYGYTF; DNA: TGTGCCAGCAGCGGGTCACAGGGGCTCTATGGCTACACCTTC
V: TRBV7-9; size: few; J: TRBJ2-7; D: -; CDR3: CASSLQNEQYF; DNA: TGTGCCAGCAGCTTACAGAACGAGCAGTACTTC
V: TRBV28; size: few; J: TRBJ2-3; D: -; CDR3: CASSVQGRARDTQYF; DNA: TGTGCCAGCAGTGTGCAGGGCAGGGCAAGGGATACGCAGTATTTT
V: TRBV6-4; size: -; J: TRBJ2-7; D: TRBD2; CDR3: CASRPSGCYEQYF; DNA: TGTGCCAGCAGGCCTAGCGGTTGCTACGAGCAGTACTTC
V: TRBV11-2; size: -; J: TRBJ2-3; D: -; CDR3: CASSPTLGLYTQYF; DNA: TGTGCCAGCAGCCCAACCTTGGGGCTTTATACGCAGTATTTT
V: TRBV12-5; size: -; J: TRBJ1-1; D: TRBD1; CDR3: CASGLGDSDPKVNTEAFF; DNA: TGTGCTAGTGGTTTAGGGGACAGTGACCCAAAAGTGAACACTGAAGCTTTCTTT
V: TRBV18; size: -; J: TRBJ2-3; D: -; CDR3: CASSPTGGHTQYF; DNA: TGTGCCAGCTCACCAACAGGCGGACATACGCAGTATTTT
V: TRBV4-1; size: -; J: TRBJ2-7; D: -; CDR3: CASSLREGGSGQHYEQYF; DNA: TGCGCCAGCAGCCTGAGGGAGGGGGGGAGTGGACAACACTACGAGCAGTACTTC
V: TRBV10-1; size: -; J: TRBJ2-1; D: TRBD1; CDR3: CASTPGQGGEQFF; DNA: TGCGCCAGCACCCCGGGACAGGGGGGTGAGCAGTTCTTC